The 11 T cell receptor beta chains below come from one sample, sequenced in a study of blood T cell repertoires in COVID-19. Using immunoSEQ multiplex PCR, the repertoire was profiled, and TCRdb retains in-frame clones only, with some absent. This sample has 490,000 or so clones, with around nine tenths found just once. What was sequenced was PBMCs or T cells enriched from blood (not recorded which). The source of these receptors is a woman in her sixties who had recovered from COVID-19.

The chain uses TRBV24-1 and TRBJ2-3; 9 bases agree with TRBD2. CDR3 length equals 16 residues. V lost 3 bases, J lost 0 bases, and 3 bases stayed unmatched. CDR1 and CDR2 from the germline V gene are KGHDR and SFDVKD. CDR3 sequence reads: CATSDVTSGSTDTQYF. CDR3 DNA sequence: TGTGCCACCAGTGATGTGACTAGCGGAAGCACAGATACGCAGTATTTT.

The chain couples TRBV2 to TRBJ2-7; maybe TRBD1 (6 bases). This CDR3 has 11 residues. Trimming took 9 bases from V and 2 from J, leaving 8 bases between them. CDR1 is SNHLY and CDR2 is FYNNEI in the germline V gene. The CDR3 nucleotides are TGTGCCAGACGGGACACCTACGAGCAGTACTTC. Amino acids: CARRDTYEQYF.

In this sample, this clone turned up once. J is TRBJ1-4 and V is TRBV5-1; D is perhaps TRBD1 (6 bases). CDR3 length: 18 amino acids. Germline lookup yields CDR1 SGHRS and CDR2 YFSETQ. V lost 4 bases to trimming and J lost 7 bases, with 26 bases between them. CDR3 residues: CASSPTSGRGQGGEKLFF. CDR3 DNA sequence: TGCGCCAGCAGCCCGACCTCAGGCAGGGGCCAAGGGGGTGAAAAACTGTTTTTT. The variable domain in full, completed from reference TRBV5-1 and TRBJ1-4, reads KAGVTQTPRYLIKTRGQQVTLSCSPISGHRSVSWYQQTPGQGLQFLFEYFSETQRNKGNFPGRFSGRQFSNSRSEMNVSTLELGDSALYLCASSPTSGRGQGGEKLFFGSGTQLSVL.

V gene TRBV5-3 combines with J gene TRBJ2-3; tentative D call: TRBD1 (5 bases). TRBV5-3 is assigned to the ORF class and has an uncertain function. Trimming took off 4 bases at V and 0 bases at J, with 18 bases between the two ends. The CDR3 sequence is 17 residues long. In DNA form, the CDR3 reads TGTGCCAGAAGCACCACGACAGACATACAAAGCACAGATACGCAGTATTTT. This translates into CARSTTTDIQSTDTQYF.

The genes are TRBV19 and TRBJ1-4, with 8 nucleotides matching TRBD1. V lost 3 bases and J lost 3; bases outside the gene matches: 3. The length of the CDR3 is 15 residues. The germline CDR1 and CDR2 sequences are LNHDA and SQIVND (reference sequence). Here the CDR3 DNA reads TGTGCCAGTAGTATCGGGACAGGATCTAATGAAAAACTGTTTTTT. Translating it yields CASSIGTGSNEKLFF.

The count of this clone is one. The rearrangement uses TRBV11-2 and TRBJ1-1; a weak D match, TRBD1 (5 bases). This CDR3 has 15 amino acids. Germline V gene sequence: CDR1 SGHAT, CDR2 FQNNGV. V was clipped by 1 base and J by 0 bases, with 9 bases between them. The CDR3 here is CASSLGAGLNTEAFF. The CDR3, as DNA: TGTGCCAGCAGCTTAGGCGCAGGGCTGAACACTGAAGCTTTCTTT.

CDR3 DNA: TGTGCCAGTAAGGACAGTACGATCAACTATGGCTACACCTTC. Residues: CASKDSTINYGYTF. V and J are TRBV19 and TRBJ1-2; weak D call: TRBD1 (6 bases). CDR3 length: 14 residues. Germline V gene sequence: CDR1 LNHDA, CDR2 SQIVND (reference sequence). V dropped 7 bases and J dropped 2 bases, with 14 bases sitting between them.

This clone came up once. The V call is TRBV7-6, the J call TRBJ2-5; TRBD2 matches at 8 bases. Germline V CDR1 and CDR2: SGHVS, FNYEAQ. The junction had 9 bases not matched to a gene; V was cut back by 4 bases and J by 5 bases. The CDR3 length is 15 residues. Here the CDR3 DNA reads TGTGCCAGCAGCTCCTTAGCGGGGCGCGGGGAGACCCAGTACTTC. Protein sequence: CASSSLAGRGETQYF.

The rearrangement uses TRBV6-4 and TRBJ1-1; the match to TRBD1 covers 9 bases. CDR3 length equals 15 residues. Per germline, CDR1 MRHNA and CDR2 SNTAGT. V gave up 6 bases and J gave up 0 bases; unmatched junction bases: 5. The CDR3 is CASRAQGAVNTEAFF. In DNA form, the CDR3 reads TGTGCCAGCAGGGCACAGGGGGCCGTGAACACTGAAGCTTTCTTT.

This clone showed up many times. CDR3 sequence reads: CASRVDRNYGYTF. In DNA, the CDR3 is TGTGCCAGCAGGGTAGACAGGAACTATGGCTACACCTTC. This chain connects TRBV6-5 to TRBJ1-2, with D possibly TRBD1 on 6 matching bases. V dropped 6 bases and J dropped 2 bases, with 10 bases sitting between them. The CDR3 is made up of 13 amino acids. Germline CDR1 reads MNHEY; CDR2 reads SVGAGI.

The chain combines TRBV5-4 with TRBJ2-3; tentative D call: TRBD1 (6 bases). The CDR3 has 14 residues. From germline, CDR1 is SGHNT and CDR2 YYREEE (reference sequence). The ends were cut back, 0 bases at V and 2 bases at J, with 7 bases in the middle. CDR3 region: CASSLEGVTDTQYF. In nucleotides, the CDR3 is TGTGCCAGCAGCTTGGAGGGGGTCACAGATACGCAGTATTTT. Complete variable domain (other parts from reference TRBV5-4 and TRBJ2-3): ETGVTQSPTHLIKTRGQQVTLRCSSQSGHNTVSWYQQALGQGPQFIFQYYREEENGRGNFPPRFSGLQFPNYSSELNVNALELDDSALYLCASSLEGVTDTQYFGPGTRLTVL.